Below are 20 T cell receptor beta chains sequenced from a single sample in a study of T cells in tuberculosis. The table came from immunoSEQ multiplex PCR; TCRdb's copy has only in-frame clones and leaves some out. The table includes about 33,000 clones, roughly 95% detected once. Material: PBMCs. The receptor set was obtained from a donor aged 10 to 29 with latent tuberculosis or without tuberculosis infection.

This chain links TRBV18 with TRBJ1-2; D gene uncertain. The CDR3 has 12 amino acids. The ends were cut back, 1 base at V and 8 bases at J, with 8 bases in the middle. CDR1 and CDR2 from the germline V gene are KGHSH and LQKENI. The CDR3 here is CASSPLTGGYTF. CDR3 bases: TGTGCCAGCTCACCACTAACCGGGGGCTACACCTTC.

The rearrangement uses TRBV7-9 and TRBJ1-1; no firm D call. V was trimmed by 1 base and J by 5 bases, leaving 11 bases between them. Germline CDR1 and CDR2: SEHNR and FQNEAQ (reference sequence). The CDR3 runs to 14 residues. CDR3 sequence (DNA): TGTGCCAGCAGCTTAGAAGGCACCGGGACTGAAGCTTTCTTT. Its translation is CASSLEGTGTEAFF.

The J gene is TRBJ2-1, the V gene TRBV11-2; TRBD1 might be the D (7 bases). V dropped 6 bases and J dropped 4 bases, with 22 bases sitting between them. This CDR3 has 17 residues. Germline loops: CDR1 SGHAT, CDR2 FQNNGV. CDR3 sequence (DNA): TGTGCCAGCAGTCGGACTATTGACAGGGTGGGGTACAATGAGCAGTTCTTC. Translation: CASSRTIDRVGYNEQFF.

The chain uses TRBV11-2 and TRBJ2-7; tentatively, D is TRBD2 (5 bases). CDR1 is SGHAT, CDR2 FQNNGV, per germline. Trimming shortened V by 0 bases and J by 3 bases, and 15 bases separated the two germline ends. The CDR3 totals 16 residues. The CDR3 sequence is CASSLEAADPIYEQYF. DNA for the CDR3: TGTGCCAGCAGCTTAGAGGCAGCGGACCCAATCTACGAGCAGTACTTC.

The V and J genes are TRBV7-6 and TRBJ2-3, with D maybe TRBD2 (6 bases). CDR3 length: 15 amino acids. Germline V gene data show CDR1 as SGHVS and CDR2 as FNYEAQ. The ends were cut back, 6 bases at V and 3 bases at J, with 16 bases in the middle. CDR3 DNA: TGTGCCAGCAGGACGACTGGAGGGGTGACAGATACGCAGTATTTT. This translates into CASRTTGGVTDTQYF.

The chain combines TRBV5-4 with TRBJ1-1, with D possibly matching TRBD1 (5 bases). V lost 0 bases and J 5 bases, leaving 11 bases between the germline ends. CDR3 length: 14 amino acids. CDR1 is SGHNT and CDR2 is YYREEE in the germline V gene (reference sequence). This chain's CDR3 is CASSLEGLWTEAFF. The CDR3 DNA follows: TGTGCCAGCAGCTTGGAGGGGTTATGGACTGAAGCTTTCTTT.

The chain has TRBV6-1 and TRBJ2-1, with 9 bases aligning to TRBD2. Germline V lookup: CDR1 MNHNS, CDR2 SASEGT. The V and J ends lost 6 bases and 8 bases, in that order; junction bases with no gene match: 8. The CDR3 length is 14 residues. The CDR3 DNA reads TGTGCCAGCAGAGAGCCCGGGACTAGCTATGAGCAGTTCTTC. Its protein product is CASREPGTSYEQFF.

The rearrangement links TRBV30 to TRBJ1-1; D gene unclear. CDR1 is GTSNPN and CDR2 is SVGIG in the germline V gene (reference sequence). The V end was cut by 0 bases, the J end by 7 bases, with 9 bases between. The CDR3 contains 12 residues. The CDR3 spells CAWSVAASEAFF. DNA for the CDR3: TGTGCCTGGAGTGTAGCGGCCAGTGAAGCTTTCTTT.

This chain links TRBV7-9 with TRBJ1-2; a possible D gene is TRBD1 (6 bases). V was shortened by 5 bases and J by 0 bases, with 7 bases between the two germline ends. Per germline, CDR1 SEHNR and CDR2 FQNEAQ (reference sequence). The CDR3 has 13 amino acids. This CDR3 reads CASSRDTNYGYTF. CDR3 DNA sequence: TGTGCCAGCAGCCGGGACACTAACTATGGCTACACCTTC. The full variable domain, in which reference TRBV7-9 and TRBJ1-2 provide the parts outside the CDR3, is DTGVSQNPRHKITKRGQNVTFRCDPISEHNRLYWYRQTLGQGPEFLTYFQNEAQLEKSRLLSDRFSAERPKGSFSTLEIQRTEQGDSAMYLCASSRDTNYGYTFGSGTRLTVV.

The rearrangement uses TRBV6-5 and TRBJ2-5, with a tentative D call TRBD2 (5 bases). Germline CDR1 is MNHEY and CDR2 is SVGAGI. V lost 0 bases to trimming and J lost 2 bases, with 7 bases between them. The CDR3 runs 14 residues. CDR3: CASSYSPGQETQYF. CDR3 nucleotide sequence: TGTGCCAGCAGTTACTCCCCGGGGCAAGAGACCCAGTACTTC.

The CDR3 nucleotides read TGTGCCAGCAGCTTGGGTACAGGGTCCGGGGAGCTGTTTTTT. Translated, it gives CASSLGTGSGELFF. The chain carries TRBV5-6 and TRBJ2-2; a possible D gene is TRBD1 (6 bases). The length of the CDR3 is 14 residues. Trimming removed 0 bases from V and 6 bases from J, with 9 bases in between. CDR1 and CDR2 (germline): SGHDT, YYEEEE.

This chain joins TRBV7-3 and TRBJ2-2; 8 bases line up with TRBD1. With V trimmed by 1 base and J by 1 base, 5 bases remained unmatched. The CDR3 is 17 amino acids. Germline V gene lookup returns CDR1 SGHTA and CDR2 FQGTGA. The CDR3 sequence is CASSLRGDRRNTGELFF. The CDR3, as DNA: TGTGCCAGCAGCTTAAGGGGGGACAGGAGGAACACCGGGGAGCTGTTTTTT.

Here the CDR3 DNA reads TGTGCCAGCAGCTTACGTCGGGAGGGATCTGAGCAGTTCTTC. It encodes CASSLRREGSEQFF. The chain has TRBV13 and TRBJ2-1, with TRBD2 identical over 8 bases. CDR3 length equals 14 residues. Germline loops: CDR1 PRHDT, CDR2 FYEKMQ (reference sequence). V lost 2 bases and J lost 9; bases outside the gene matches: 6. Combining the CDR3 with reference TRBV13 and TRBJ2-1 gives the whole variable domain AAGVIQSPRHLIKEKRETATLKCYPIPRHDTVYWYQQGPGQDPQFLISFYEKMQSDKGSIPDRFSAQQFSDYHSELNMSSLELGDSALYFCASSLRREGSEQFFGPGTRLTVL.

The genes are TRBV9 and TRBJ2-1, with 9 bases that match TRBD1. Germline CDR1 SGDLS, CDR2 YYNGEE. V gave up 3 bases and J gave up 8 bases; unmatched junction bases: 9. The CDR3 is 15 amino acids. The CDR3 sequence is CASSAPSGTGHEQFF. In nucleotides, the CDR3 is TGTGCCAGCAGCGCCCCGTCCGGGACAGGGCATGAGCAGTTCTTC.

The genes are TRBV18 and TRBJ1-2; a possible D gene is TRBD1 (6 bases). With 2 bases removed from V and 3 bases from J, the gap between germline ends came to 13 bases. This CDR3 is built from 15 residues. Per the germline V gene, CDR1 is KGHSH and CDR2 is LQKENI. Here the CDR3 DNA reads TGTGCCAGCTCACCAGAGACAGGAGACCACTATGGCTACACCTTC. Translation: CASSPETGDHYGYTF.

The CDR3 DNA reads as TGTGCCAGCTCTCAGGGGGCTGGAGATCAGCCCCAGCATTTT. This codes for CASSQGAGDQPQHF. The gene calls are TRBV18 and TRBJ1-5; 8 nucleotides agree with TRBD1. This CDR3 spans 14 amino acids. The V gene's germline CDR1 is KGHSH and CDR2 LQKENI. Trimming took 6 bases from V and 5 from J; bases not matched to a gene: 6.

The chain carries TRBV7-3 and TRBJ1-2, with a tentative D call TRBD1 (5 bases). This CDR3 contains 15 residues. Germline loops: CDR1 SGHTA, CDR2 FQGTGA. Trimming took off 5 bases at V and 3 bases at J, with 16 bases between the two ends. This CDR3 reads CASSPQDTRDYGYTF. The DNA of the CDR3 is TGTGCCAGCAGCCCACAGGACACAAGGGACTATGGCTACACCTTC.

This clone was picked up one time. V usage is TRBV12-5 and J usage is TRBJ2-2, with 9 bases fitting TRBD1. The germline CDR1 and CDR2 sequences are LGHNT and FRNRAP. The CDR3 runs to 17 residues. Losses at the gene ends were 5 bases for V and 4 bases for J; bases not matched to a gene: 11. CDR3: CASGPRDRDFLTGELFF. The CDR3 bases are TGTGCTAGTGGTCCAAGGGACAGGGATTTTCTCACCGGGGAGCTGTTTTTT.

V gene TRBV14 combines with J gene TRBJ2-7; no reliable D call. Germline CDR1 and CDR2: SGHDN and FVKESK. This CDR3 is built from 17 residues. Trimming shortened V by 2 bases and J by 3 bases, and 20 bases separated the two germline ends. The CDR3, as DNA: TGTGCCAGCAGCCAACGACGATCTCTCGGGTCTCGCTACGAGCAGTACTTC. This translates into CASSQRRSLGSRYEQYF.

The V and J genes are TRBV19 and TRBJ1-4, with TRBD1 matching 8 bases. The germline CDR1 and CDR2 sequences are LNHDA and SQIVND (reference sequence). The CDR3 totals 17 residues. V dropped 4 bases and J dropped 0; count of bases not matched to a gene: 7. In DNA form, the CDR3 reads TGTGCCAGTAGTAGGAAGACAGGGGACACAACTAATGAAAAACTGTTTTTT. This codes for CASSRKTGDTTNEKLFF.